This TCR beta chain was retrieved from a study of CD8 T cells in Susac syndrome. Roughly 0.5 to 1 ug RNA was reverse transcribed with random hexamers. Amplification of TCR beta CDR3 across 54 Vbeta and 13 Jbeta was performed with immunoSEQ multiplex PCR. TCRdb itself ran the immunoSEQ multiplex PCR reads through MiXCR, one entry per CDR3 protein. The table includes around 230,000 distinct CDR3 sequences, about 95% detected once. Losses at the gene ends were 4 bases for V and 10 bases for J; bases not matched to a gene: 8. Germline CDR1 and CDR2: SGHDN and FVKESK. The length of the CDR3 is 14 residues. Sequencing of TCR beta was performed on blood CD8+ and CD4+ T cells. Relapsing-remitting disease, either stable or active, was present in the treatment-naive patients who were the multiple sclerosis controls. Negative isolation was used for CD8+ and CD4+ T cells, and FACS enrichment was applied to TEMRA cells.

The sample was CD4+ T cells from PBMCs. The clonotype was recovered from a human donor with multiple sclerosis. V is TRBV14 and J is TRBJ2-1; TRBD2 matches at 9 bases. The CDR3 sequence: CASSLSGSVREQFF. CDR3 DNA sequence: TGTGCCAGCAGCCTTAGCGGGAGTGTTCGCGAGCAGTTCTTC.